The TCR beta chain described here comes from a study of OX40 agonist ivuxolimab in advanced cancers. Study-level information: Therapy given before enrollment (anti-PD-1, anti-PD-L1 or anti-CTLA-4) was allowed, and 30% to 50% had some.

Germline V lookup: CDR1 LGHNA, CDR2 YSLEER. V lost 1 base, J lost 15 bases, and 11 bases stayed unmatched. This CDR3 has 16 residues. Assay: immunoSEQ multiplex PCR; the TCRdb copy retains only in-frame clones and omits some. The top ten clones hold roughly 8.6% of a sample with roughly 45,000 clones, about 80% of them seen once. This clone was observed once. V and J are TRBV4-3 and TRBJ2-1; the match to TRBD2 covers 14 bases. The receptor's source is an adult with an advanced solid tumor such as melanoma, head and neck, liver or kidney cancer. The source material was CD4+ or CD8+ T cells sorted from blood, sampled in a trial of the OX40 agonist ivuxolimab. CDR3 residues: CASSQGAGLAGGSPFF. The CDR3 DNA reads TGCGCCAGCAGCCAAGGCGCAGGACTAGCGGGAGGATCCCCGTTCTTC.